This TCR beta chain stems from a study of T-cell reconstitution after alpha-beta-depleted transplantation in children. The library targeted TCRbeta and was prepared with unique molecular identifiers. One entry per CDR3 protein, called by TCRdb with MiXCR from the PCR reads. The sample has some 300,000 distinct CDR3 sequences, over 7.5% seen once; the top ten hold about 9.3%. The study, taken as a whole, reports: It was surviving recipient T cells and thymic progenitors that gave some patients high TCRbeta diversity at day 60. Several hundred expanded graft clones reportedly were the source of alpha-beta T cells about two months after transplant. The authors attributed T-cell counts and diversity one year after transplant mostly to newly produced T cells.

V lost 5 bases to trimming and J lost 2 bases, with 15 bases between them. The CDR3 has 15 residues. Germline V CDR1 and CDR2: MNHEY, SVGEGT. This clonotype was seen at least ten times. The target antigen is unknown. This sample comprised peripheral blood, obtained 360 days after TCRalphabeta/CD19-depleted stem cell transplant. The sequence came from a female patient between 2 and 15 years old who had a stem cell transplant for Fanconi anemia, so the T cells may come from the graft donor. The chain links TRBV6-2 or TRBV6-3 to TRBJ2-5; D may correspond to TRBD1 or TRBD2 (5 bases each). CDR3 sequence (DNA): TGTGCCAGCAGTCAGCGGACACCGTTACAAGAGACCCAGTACTTC. It yields the protein CASSQRTPLQETQYF.